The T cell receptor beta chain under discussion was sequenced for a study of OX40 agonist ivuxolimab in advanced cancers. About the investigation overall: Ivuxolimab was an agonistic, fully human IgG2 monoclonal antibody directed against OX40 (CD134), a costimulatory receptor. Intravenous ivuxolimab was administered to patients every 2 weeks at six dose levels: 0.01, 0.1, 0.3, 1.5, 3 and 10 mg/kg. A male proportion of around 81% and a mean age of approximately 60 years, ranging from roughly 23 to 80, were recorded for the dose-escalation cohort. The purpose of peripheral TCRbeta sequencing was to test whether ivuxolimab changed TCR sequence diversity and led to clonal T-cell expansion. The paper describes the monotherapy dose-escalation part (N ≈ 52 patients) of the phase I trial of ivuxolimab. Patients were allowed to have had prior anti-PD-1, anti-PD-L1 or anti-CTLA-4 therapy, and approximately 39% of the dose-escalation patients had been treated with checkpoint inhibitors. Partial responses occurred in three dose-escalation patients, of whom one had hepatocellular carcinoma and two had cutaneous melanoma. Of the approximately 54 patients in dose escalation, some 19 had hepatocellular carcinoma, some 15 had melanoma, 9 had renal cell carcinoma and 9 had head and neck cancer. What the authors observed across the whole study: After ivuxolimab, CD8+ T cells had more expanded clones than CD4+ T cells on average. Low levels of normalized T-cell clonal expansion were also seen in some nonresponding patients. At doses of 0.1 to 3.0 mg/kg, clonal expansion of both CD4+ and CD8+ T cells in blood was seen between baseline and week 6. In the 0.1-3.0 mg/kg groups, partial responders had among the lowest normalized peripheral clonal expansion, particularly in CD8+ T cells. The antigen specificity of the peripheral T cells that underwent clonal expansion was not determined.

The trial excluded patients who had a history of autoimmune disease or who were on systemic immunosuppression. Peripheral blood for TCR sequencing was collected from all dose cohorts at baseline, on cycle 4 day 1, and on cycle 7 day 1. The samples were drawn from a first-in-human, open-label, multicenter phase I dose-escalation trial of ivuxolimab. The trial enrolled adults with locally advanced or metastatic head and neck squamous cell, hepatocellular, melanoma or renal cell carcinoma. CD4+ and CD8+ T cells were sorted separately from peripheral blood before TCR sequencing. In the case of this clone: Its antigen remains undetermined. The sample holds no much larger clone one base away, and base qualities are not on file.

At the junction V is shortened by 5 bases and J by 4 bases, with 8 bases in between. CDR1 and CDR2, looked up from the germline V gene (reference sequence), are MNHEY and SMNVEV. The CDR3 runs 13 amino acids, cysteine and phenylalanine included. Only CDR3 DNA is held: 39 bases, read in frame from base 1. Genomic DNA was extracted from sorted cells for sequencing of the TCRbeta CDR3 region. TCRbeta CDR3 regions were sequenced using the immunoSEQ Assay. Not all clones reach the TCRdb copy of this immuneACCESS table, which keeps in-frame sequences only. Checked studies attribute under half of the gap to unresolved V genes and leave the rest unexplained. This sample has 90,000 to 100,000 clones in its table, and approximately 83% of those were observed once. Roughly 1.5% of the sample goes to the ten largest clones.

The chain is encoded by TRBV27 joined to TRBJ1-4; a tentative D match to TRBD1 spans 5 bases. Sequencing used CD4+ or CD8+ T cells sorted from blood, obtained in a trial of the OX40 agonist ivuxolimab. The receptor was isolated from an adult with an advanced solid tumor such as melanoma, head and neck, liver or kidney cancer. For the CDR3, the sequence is CASSRQSNEKLFF. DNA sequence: TGTGCCAGCAGTAGACAGAGTAATGAAAAACTGTTTTTT.